The 28 T cell receptor beta chains below were found in one sample sequenced in a study of T-cell memory formation after mild COVID-19. Using its own MiXCR run on the 5' RACE reads, TCRdb lists one record per CDR3 protein. The sample yields approximately 570,000 distinct CDR3 sequences, more than 15% seen once. The sequencing sample was made of PBMCs or a T cell subset sorted from them (not recorded which). The receptors stem from an adult woman who had mild COVID-19 (a few samples of this study predate the infection). Cell type and time point are not known.

Of note for this clonotype: The junction shows a germline mismatch at one end, possibly a read error. The genes are TRBV20-1 and TRBJ2-3; 10 bases are a match to TRBD2. The germline CDR1 and CDR2 sequences are DFQATT and SNEGSKA (reference sequence). This CDR3 contains 19 residues. The CDR3 DNA sequence: TGCAGTTCTAGAGATCATCTAGCGGGAGTAGGGCCTAGCACAGATACGCAGTATTTT. This codes for CSSRDHLAGVGPSTDTQYF.

This clonotype has just a few counts. The rearrangement uses TRBV7-7 and TRBJ2-5; a weak D match, TRBD1 (6 bases). Germline V gene data show CDR1 as SSHAT and CDR2 as FNYEAQ (reference sequence). CDR3 length: 15 amino acids. With 2 bases removed from V and 3 bases from J, the gap between germline ends came to 13 bases. The CDR3 here is CASSLYQGREETQYF. The CDR3 nucleotides are TGTGCCAGCAGCTTATATCAGGGGAGAGAAGAGACCCAGTACTTC.

The CDR3 coding sequence is TGTGCCACCAGCTACGAGACGACTCCAGTTTACGAGCAGTACTTC. It codes for CATSYETTPVYEQYF. V and J are TRBV15 and TRBJ2-7; no clear D. The CDR3 covers 15 residues. Germline loops: CDR1 LNHNV, CDR2 YYDKDF (reference sequence). The V end was cut by 5 bases, the J end by 4 bases, with 18 bases between.

This clonotype was seen ten or more times. The CDR3 spells CASSRQGSASNTGELFF. The CDR3 nucleotides read TGTGCCAGCAGCCGTCAGGGATCGGCCTCGAACACCGGGGAGCTGTTTTTT. The chain is built from TRBV7-6 and TRBJ2-2; possible D gene TRBD1, 5 bases. Germline CDR1 and CDR2: SGHVS and FNYEAQ. Trimming removed 5 bases at V and 0 bases at J, with 16 bases between. The CDR3 loop spans 17 amino acids.

This clonotype turned up a few times. This rearrangement joins TRBV12-3 or TRBV12-4 to TRBJ2-5; a possible D gene is TRBD2 (5 bases). Trimming took 0 bases from V and 2 from J, leaving 7 bases between them. CDR3 length: 14 amino acids. The CDR3 protein is CASSLARVQETQYF. The CDR3 nucleotides read TGTGCCAGCAGTTTAGCGAGGGTTCAAGAGACCCAGTACTTC.

This clonotype was seen a handful of times. The V call is TRBV7-9, the J call TRBJ2-5; weak D call: TRBD1 (5 bases). V lost 5 bases and J lost 5, with 24 bases in between. The CDR3 has 17 amino acids. Per germline, CDR1 SEHNR and CDR2 FQNEAQ (reference sequence). The CDR3 DNA sequence: TGTGCCAGCAGCCGACACCTACGGGCAGGGTATACGGAGACCCAGTACTTC. This codes for CASSRHLRAGYTETQYF.

V usage is TRBV19 and J usage is TRBJ2-3; TRBD1 is a possible D gene (6 bases). V was cut by 1 base and J by 0 bases, with 11 bases left in between. This CDR3 is built from 16 residues. Germline V gene data show CDR1 as LNHDA and CDR2 as SQIVND (reference sequence). The CDR3 reads CASSIGQALSTDTQYF. The CDR3 nucleotides read TGTGCCAGTAGTATAGGACAGGCCCTTAGCACAGATACGCAGTATTTT.

The V gene is TRBV7-3, the J gene TRBJ2-1; 10 nucleotides align to TRBD2. Germline loops: CDR1 SGHTA, CDR2 FQGTGA. The CDR3 totals 18 residues. V lost 5 bases to trimming and J lost 4 bases; unmatched junction nucleotides: 14. The CDR3 is CASSTTGLAGGRYNEQFF. The CDR3 nucleotides read TGTGCCAGCAGCACCACGGGGTTAGCGGGAGGTAGATACAATGAGCAGTTCTTC.

This clonotype was seen a handful of times. The V and J genes are TRBV6-4 and TRBJ2-1; tentatively, D is TRBD1 (5 bases). This CDR3 region has 14 residues. Germline-derived CDR1 and CDR2 are MRHNA and SNTAGT. Trimming removed 3 bases at V and 4 bases at J, with 10 bases between. CDR3 sequence: CASSEGRGYNEQFF. The CDR3 nucleotides read TGTGCCAGCAGTGAGGGGCGCGGATACAATGAGCAGTTCTTC.

The chain carries TRBV2 and TRBJ2-3; 11 bases match TRBD2. This CDR3 is 16 amino acids long. Germline values: CDR1 SNHLY, CDR2 FYNNEI. V dropped 6 bases and J dropped 2; count of bases not matched to a gene: 7. CDR3 nucleotide sequence: TGTGCCAGCAGGAGGGGGACTAGCGGTCTCACAGATACGCAGTATTTT. This gives the protein CASRRGTSGLTDTQYF.

V gene TRBV14 combines with J gene TRBJ1-1; D gene ambiguous. Germline loops: CDR1 SGHDN, CDR2 FVKESK. V dropped 0 bases and J dropped 2 bases, with 10 bases sitting between them. CDR3 size: 15 residues. The CDR3 DNA follows: TGTGCCAGCAGCCAAGACGGTTGGGAAAACACTGAAGCTTTCTTT. This gives the protein CASSQDGWENTEAFF.

This chain uses TRBV10-3 with TRBJ2-7; 9 positions match TRBD1. The CDR3 contains 16 residues. The ends lost 6 bases at V and 2 bases at J; junction bases unmatched: 11. CDR1 is ENHRY, CDR2 SYGVKD, per germline. This CDR3 is CAISEGGTGRTYEQYF. For the CDR3, the DNA is TGTGCCATCAGCGAGGGTGGGACAGGGAGAACCTACGAGCAGTACTTC.

The chain has TRBV30 and TRBJ2-5; 7 bases agree with TRBD2. V trimming: 3 bases; J trimming: 10 bases; junction bases outside the gene matches: 5. This CDR3 region has 11 residues. Germline V CDR1 and CDR2: GTSNPN, SVGIG (reference sequence). The CDR3 DNA reads as TGTGCCTGGAGCTCCCGGGGGGACCAGTACTTC. Amino acid sequence: CAWSSRGDQYF.

The table lists this clonotype with a count of one. The rearrangement uses TRBV20-1 and TRBJ2-5; weak D call: TRBD2 (5 bases). V was cut by 5 bases and J by 5 bases, with 9 bases left in between. The germline V gene has CDR1 DFQATT and CDR2 SNEGSKA (reference sequence). The length of the CDR3 is 11 residues. CDR3 sequence (DNA): TGCAGTGCTTCCGGGATGGAGACCCAGTACTTC. This translates into CSASGMETQYF.

This clonotype was picked up a small number of times. J is TRBJ2-1 and V is TRBV11-2; D is perhaps TRBD2 (6 bases). The CDR3 length is 16 residues. With 2 bases removed from V and 6 bases from J, the gap between germline ends came to 17 bases. Germline V gene lookup returns CDR1 SGHAT and CDR2 FQNNGV. Here the CDR3 reads CASSLSRLVGFNEQFF. The CDR3 DNA follows: TGTGCCAGCAGCTTATCAAGACTAGTCGGGTTCAATGAGCAGTTCTTC.

The J gene is TRBJ1-2, the V gene TRBV16, with D unresolved. Trimming took off 0 bases at V and 6 bases at J, with 8 bases between the two ends. CDR1 and CDR2 (germline): KGHSY, FQNENV. The CDR3 loop spans 13 amino acids. This chain's CDR3 is CASSQSERNGYTF. CDR3 nucleotides: TGTGCCAGCAGCCAATCAGAGAGAAATGGCTACACCTTC.

In its sample, this clonotype was seen a few times. This sequence joins TRBV7-8 and TRBJ1-2; 8 bases match TRBD1. The CDR3 is made up of 16 amino acids. V was clipped by 2 bases and J by 6 bases; unmatched bases: 11. Germline-derived CDR1 and CDR2 are SGHVS and FQNEAQ. CDR3 DNA sequence: TGTGCCAGCAGCTTAACGCGGACAGGGAGGTTCGATGGCTACACCTTC. Translation: CASSLTRTGRFDGYTF.

The chain combines TRBV24-1 with TRBJ2-2; possibly TRBD1 or TRBD2 for D (5 bases each). Trimming left V 5 bases short and J 1 base short, with 22 bases between. This CDR3 comprises 19 residues. Germline CDR1 reads KGHDR; CDR2 reads SFDVKD. CDR3 DNA sequence: TGTGCCACCAGTGCCGGGACCTCGAACAATCGTCGGAACACCGGGGAGCTGTTTTTT. Translating it yields CATSAGTSNNRRNTGELFF.

A few counts support this clonotype. This chain joins TRBV9 and TRBJ1-4, with D unresolved. Germline CDR1 is SGDLS and CDR2 is YYNGEE. The CDR3 totals 16 residues. The V gene lost 3 bases and the J gene lost 7 bases, with 19 bases spanning the gap. CDR3: CASSAQTGDTGEKLFF. CDR3 in DNA: TGTGCCAGCAGCGCCCAAACGGGAGACACGGGTGAAAAACTGTTTTTT.

This clonotype came up a few times. This chain links TRBV4-3 with TRBJ2-7; the D is unclear. Trimming took off 0 bases at V and 5 bases at J, with 23 bases between the two ends. CDR3 size: 18 residues. In germline, CDR1 is LGHNA, CDR2 YSLEER. CDR3 sequence (DNA): TGCGCCAGCAGCCAAGATGGGGTGGCCGGAATTCGGTACGACGAGCAGTACTTC. Its protein is CASSQDGVAGIRYDEQYF.

This clonotype has a count of ten or more. This chain links TRBV5-1 with TRBJ2-2; 14 bases match TRBD2. The CDR3 consists of 18 residues. The V gene end was trimmed by 4 bases and the J gene end by 2 bases; junction bases not matched to a gene: 7. Looked up from germline, CDR1 is SGHRS and CDR2 is YFSETQ. This CDR3 reads CASSAGLAGARNTGELFF. The CDR3 DNA sequence: TGCGCCAGCAGCGCGGGACTAGCGGGGGCCCGAAACACCGGGGAGCTGTTTTTT.

This clonotype was detected a few times. The chain links TRBV11-2 to TRBJ2-3; 10 positions agree with TRBD1. Germline CDR1 and CDR2: SGHAT and FQNNGV. V lost 5 bases and J lost 6; bases outside the gene matches: 14. The CDR3 totals 17 residues. CDR3 loop: CASSRFRQGAAADTQYF. CDR3 sequence (DNA): TGTGCCAGCAGCCGTTTCCGACAGGGGGCGGCGGCGGATACGCAGTATTTT.

V is TRBV4-3 and J is TRBJ1-1; TRBD1 might be the D (5 bases). Germline V gives CDR1 LGHNA, CDR2 YSLEER. Trimming cost V 1 base and J 3 bases, with 9 bases left between them. The CDR3 has 14 amino acids. The DNA for the CDR3 is TGCGCCAGCAGCCAAGCTTCGGGGGACACTGAAGCTTTCTTT. Protein product: CASSQASGDTEAFF.

This sequence joins TRBV5-1 and TRBJ2-1, with D perhaps assigned TRBD1 or TRBD2 (5 bases each). The CDR3 is made up of 15 amino acids. Trimming cost V 1 base and J 7 bases, with 15 bases left between them. Germline V gene sequence: CDR1 SGHRS, CDR2 YFSETQ. The CDR3 sequence is CASSLYGTPGNEQFF. The DNA of the CDR3 is TGCGCCAGCAGCTTGTACGGGACCCCGGGGAATGAGCAGTTCTTC.

There are many counts of this clonotype. This chain links TRBV12-3 or TRBV12-4 with TRBJ2-7; unclear D gene. V was cut by 3 bases and J by 4 bases, with 7 bases left in between. The CDR3 has 12 amino acids. The CDR3: CASSLLWYEQYF. In nucleotides, the CDR3 is TGTGCCAGCAGTTTGCTATGGTACGAGCAGTACTTC.

The V and J genes are TRBV5-4 and TRBJ2-7; 7 nucleotides line up with TRBD1. J was trimmed by 5 bases and V by 4 bases; bases with no gene match: 6. The CDR3 is made up of 13 amino acids. Germline V gene lookup returns CDR1 SGHNT and CDR2 YYREEE (reference sequence). The CDR3 DNA follows: TGTGCCAGCAGCCGGATAGGGGGCGACGAGCAGTACTTC. Translating gives CASSRIGGDEQYF. Together with reference TRBV5-4 and TRBJ2-7, the CDR3 gives the full variable domain: ETGVTQSPTHLIKTRGQQVTLRCSSQSGHNTVSWYQQALGQGPQFIFQYYREEENGRGNFPPRFSGLQFPNYSSELNVNALELDDSALYLCASSRIGGDEQYFGPGTRLTVT.

This clonotype was seen only a few times. This sequence joins TRBV24-1 and TRBJ2-1; no clear D. Germline V gives CDR1 KGHDR, CDR2 SFDVKD. CDR3 length: 18 amino acids. Deletions cut 2 bases from V and 0 bases from J, with 16 bases between. CDR3 nucleotide sequence: TGTGCCACCAGTGATTGGACCAGTTTACAAAACTCCTACAATGAGCAGTTCTTC. It is translated as CATSDWTSLQNSYNEQFF.

CDR3 sequence: CASSPSGGVVQETQYF. The DNA of the CDR3 is TGTGCCAGCTCACCATCCGGAGGGGTTGTCCAAGAGACCCAGTACTTC. V usage is TRBV18 and J usage is TRBJ2-5, with D perhaps matching TRBD2 (6 bases). Trimming cost V 2 bases and J 1 base, with 14 bases left between them. Germline CDR1 reads KGHSH; CDR2 reads LQKENI. The length of the CDR3 is 16 residues.